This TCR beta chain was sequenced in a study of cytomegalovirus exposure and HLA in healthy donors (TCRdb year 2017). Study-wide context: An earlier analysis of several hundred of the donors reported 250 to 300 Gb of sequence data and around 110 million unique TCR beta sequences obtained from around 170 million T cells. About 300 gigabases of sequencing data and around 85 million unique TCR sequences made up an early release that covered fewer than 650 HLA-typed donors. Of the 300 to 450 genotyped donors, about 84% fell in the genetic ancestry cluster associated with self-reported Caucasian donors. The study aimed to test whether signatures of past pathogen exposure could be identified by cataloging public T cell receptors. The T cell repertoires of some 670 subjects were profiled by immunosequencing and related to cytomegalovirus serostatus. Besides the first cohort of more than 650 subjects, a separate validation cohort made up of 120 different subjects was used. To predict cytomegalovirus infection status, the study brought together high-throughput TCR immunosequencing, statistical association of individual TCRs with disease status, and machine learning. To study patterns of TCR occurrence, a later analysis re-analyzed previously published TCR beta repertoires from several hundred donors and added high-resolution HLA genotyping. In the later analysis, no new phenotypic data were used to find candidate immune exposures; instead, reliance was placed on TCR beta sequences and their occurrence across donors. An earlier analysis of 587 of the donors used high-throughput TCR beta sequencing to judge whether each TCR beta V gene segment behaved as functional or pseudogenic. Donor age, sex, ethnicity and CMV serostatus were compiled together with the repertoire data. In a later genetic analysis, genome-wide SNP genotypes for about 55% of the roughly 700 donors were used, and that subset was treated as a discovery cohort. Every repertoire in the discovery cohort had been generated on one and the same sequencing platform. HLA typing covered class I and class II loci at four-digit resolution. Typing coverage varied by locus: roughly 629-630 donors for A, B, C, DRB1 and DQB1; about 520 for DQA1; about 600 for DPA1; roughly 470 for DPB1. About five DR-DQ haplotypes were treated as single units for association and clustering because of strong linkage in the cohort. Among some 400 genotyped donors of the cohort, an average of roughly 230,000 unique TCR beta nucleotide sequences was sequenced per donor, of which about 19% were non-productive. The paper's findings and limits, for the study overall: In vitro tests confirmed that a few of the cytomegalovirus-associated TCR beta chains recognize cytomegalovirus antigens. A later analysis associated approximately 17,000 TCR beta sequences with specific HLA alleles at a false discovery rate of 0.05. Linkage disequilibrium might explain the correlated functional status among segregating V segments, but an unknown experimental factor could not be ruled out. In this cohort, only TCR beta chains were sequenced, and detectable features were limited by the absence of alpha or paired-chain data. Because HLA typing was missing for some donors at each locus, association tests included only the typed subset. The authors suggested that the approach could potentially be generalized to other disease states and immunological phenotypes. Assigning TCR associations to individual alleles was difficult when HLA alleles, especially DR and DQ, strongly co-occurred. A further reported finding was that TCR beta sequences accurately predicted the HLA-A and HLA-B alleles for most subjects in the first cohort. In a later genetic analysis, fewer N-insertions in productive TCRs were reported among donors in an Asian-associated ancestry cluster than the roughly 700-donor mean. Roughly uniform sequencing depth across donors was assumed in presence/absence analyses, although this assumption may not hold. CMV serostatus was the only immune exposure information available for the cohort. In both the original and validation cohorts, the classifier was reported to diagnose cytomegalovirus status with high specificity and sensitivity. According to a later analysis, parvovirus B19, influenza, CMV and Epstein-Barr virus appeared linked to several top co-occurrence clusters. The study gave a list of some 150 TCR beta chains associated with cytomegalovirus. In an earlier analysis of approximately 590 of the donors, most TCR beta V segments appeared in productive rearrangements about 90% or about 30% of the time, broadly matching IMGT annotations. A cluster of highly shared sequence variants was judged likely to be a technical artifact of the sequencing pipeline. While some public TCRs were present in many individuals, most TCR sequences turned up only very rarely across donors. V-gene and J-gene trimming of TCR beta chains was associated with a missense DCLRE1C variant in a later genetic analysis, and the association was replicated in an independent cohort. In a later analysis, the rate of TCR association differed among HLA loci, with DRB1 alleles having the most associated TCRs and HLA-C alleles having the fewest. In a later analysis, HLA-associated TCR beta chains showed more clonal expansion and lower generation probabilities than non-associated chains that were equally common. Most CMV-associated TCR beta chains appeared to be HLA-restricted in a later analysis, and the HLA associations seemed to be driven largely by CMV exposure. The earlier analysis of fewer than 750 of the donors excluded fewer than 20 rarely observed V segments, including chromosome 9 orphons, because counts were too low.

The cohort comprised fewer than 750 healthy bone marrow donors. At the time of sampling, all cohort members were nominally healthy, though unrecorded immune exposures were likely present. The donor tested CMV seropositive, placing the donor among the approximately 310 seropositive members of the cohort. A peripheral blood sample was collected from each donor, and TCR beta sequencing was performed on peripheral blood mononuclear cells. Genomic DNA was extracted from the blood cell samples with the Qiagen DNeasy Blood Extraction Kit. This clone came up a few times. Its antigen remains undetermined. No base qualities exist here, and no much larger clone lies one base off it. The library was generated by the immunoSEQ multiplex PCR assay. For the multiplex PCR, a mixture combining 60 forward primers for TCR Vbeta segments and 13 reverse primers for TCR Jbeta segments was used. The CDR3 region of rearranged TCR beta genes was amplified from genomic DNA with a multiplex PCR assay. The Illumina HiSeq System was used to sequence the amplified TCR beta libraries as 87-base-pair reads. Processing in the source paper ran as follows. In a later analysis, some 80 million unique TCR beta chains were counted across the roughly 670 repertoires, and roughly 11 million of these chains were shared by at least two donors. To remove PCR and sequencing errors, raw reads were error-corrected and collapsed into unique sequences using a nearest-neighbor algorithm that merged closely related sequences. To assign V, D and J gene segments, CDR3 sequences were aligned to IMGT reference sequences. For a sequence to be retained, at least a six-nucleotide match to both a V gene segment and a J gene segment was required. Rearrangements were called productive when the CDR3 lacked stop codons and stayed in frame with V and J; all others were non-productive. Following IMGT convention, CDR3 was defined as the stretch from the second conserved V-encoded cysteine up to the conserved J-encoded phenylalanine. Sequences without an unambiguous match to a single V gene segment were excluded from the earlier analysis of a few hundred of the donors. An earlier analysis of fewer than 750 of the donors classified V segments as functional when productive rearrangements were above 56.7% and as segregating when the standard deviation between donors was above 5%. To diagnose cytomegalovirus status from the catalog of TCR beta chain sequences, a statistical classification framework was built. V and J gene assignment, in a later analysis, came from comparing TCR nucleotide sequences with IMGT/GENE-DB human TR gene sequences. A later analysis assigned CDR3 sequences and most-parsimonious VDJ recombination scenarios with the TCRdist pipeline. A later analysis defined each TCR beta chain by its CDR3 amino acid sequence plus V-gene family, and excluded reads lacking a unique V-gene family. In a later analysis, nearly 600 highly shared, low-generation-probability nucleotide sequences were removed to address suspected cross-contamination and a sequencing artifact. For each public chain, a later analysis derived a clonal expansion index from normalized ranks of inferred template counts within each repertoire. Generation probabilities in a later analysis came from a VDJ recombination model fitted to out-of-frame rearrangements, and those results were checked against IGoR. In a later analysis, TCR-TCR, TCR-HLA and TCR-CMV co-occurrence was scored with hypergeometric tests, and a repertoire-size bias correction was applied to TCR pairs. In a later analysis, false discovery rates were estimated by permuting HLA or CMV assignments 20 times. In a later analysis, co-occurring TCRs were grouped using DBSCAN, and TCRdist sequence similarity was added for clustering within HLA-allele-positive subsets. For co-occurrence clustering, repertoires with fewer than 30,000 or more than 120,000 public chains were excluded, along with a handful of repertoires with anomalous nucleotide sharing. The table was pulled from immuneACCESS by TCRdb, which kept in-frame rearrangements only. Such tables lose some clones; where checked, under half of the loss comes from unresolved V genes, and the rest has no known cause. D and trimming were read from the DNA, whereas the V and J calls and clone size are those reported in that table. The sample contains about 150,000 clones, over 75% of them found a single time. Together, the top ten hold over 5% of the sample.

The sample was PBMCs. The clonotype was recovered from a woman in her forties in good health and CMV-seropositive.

The bases are TGTGCCAGCTTGACTAGCGGGAGTTTGGAGACCCAGTACTTC. This gives the protein CASLTSGSLETQYF. The rearrangement combines TRBV2 with TRBJ2-5; TRBD2 fits 12 bases in the junction. Trimmed from V: 8 bases; trimmed from J: 5 bases; junction bases lacking a gene match: 6. Via the germline V gene, CDR1 is SNHLY and CDR2 FYNNEI. Reading from cysteine to phenylalanine, the CDR3 counts 14 amino acids. Solely the CDR3 DNA is kept, with 42 bases framed from the first base.